This TCR beta chain came from a study of Graves' ophthalmopathy and Graves' hyperthyroidism. Findings and limits, study-wide: The model achieved roughly 69% sensitivity and roughly 79% specificity for ophthalmopathy progression. Blood samples also showed most expanded thyroid clonotypes exceeding 0.001 frequency.

Deletions cut 6 bases from V and 6 bases from J, with 8 bases between. Looked up from germline, CDR1 is PRHDT and CDR2 is FYEKMQ (reference sequence). The CDR3 contains 11 residues. Researchers took RNA transcripts and amplified TCR beta CDR3 regions from them. Second-round multiplex PCR came after first-round RT-PCR with HTBI primers. TCRdb fed the multiplex PCR reads into MiXCR, producing one record per CDR3 protein. This sample yields over a million distinct CDR3 sequences, of which 35% to 45% are seen a single time; 11% belongs to the top ten. New diagnoses, under 2 months' duration, and ages 18 to 65 characterized the hyperthyroidism patients. This clonotype was counted ten times or more. Its antigen is not identified.

The source is an adult man with Graves' hyperthyroidism. This chain uses TRBV13 with TRBJ1-1; no definite D call. Specimen: peripheral blood or thyroid tissue (not recorded which). CDR3 amino acids: CASSSSAEAFF. The CDR3 nucleotides are TGTGCCAGCAGTTCCTCGGCTGAAGCTTTCTTT.